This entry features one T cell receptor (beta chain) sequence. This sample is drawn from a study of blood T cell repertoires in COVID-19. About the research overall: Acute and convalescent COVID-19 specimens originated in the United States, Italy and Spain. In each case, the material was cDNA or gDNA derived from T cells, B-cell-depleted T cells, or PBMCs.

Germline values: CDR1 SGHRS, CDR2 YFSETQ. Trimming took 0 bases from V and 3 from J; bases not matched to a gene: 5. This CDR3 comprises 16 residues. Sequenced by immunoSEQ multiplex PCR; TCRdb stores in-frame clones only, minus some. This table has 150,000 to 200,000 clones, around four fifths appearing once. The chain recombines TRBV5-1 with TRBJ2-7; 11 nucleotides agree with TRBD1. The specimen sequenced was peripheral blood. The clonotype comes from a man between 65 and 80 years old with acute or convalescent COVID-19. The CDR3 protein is CASSLAAGTGGYEQYF. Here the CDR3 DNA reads TGCGCCAGCAGCTTGGCCGCCGGGACAGGGGGCTACGAGCAGTACTTC.